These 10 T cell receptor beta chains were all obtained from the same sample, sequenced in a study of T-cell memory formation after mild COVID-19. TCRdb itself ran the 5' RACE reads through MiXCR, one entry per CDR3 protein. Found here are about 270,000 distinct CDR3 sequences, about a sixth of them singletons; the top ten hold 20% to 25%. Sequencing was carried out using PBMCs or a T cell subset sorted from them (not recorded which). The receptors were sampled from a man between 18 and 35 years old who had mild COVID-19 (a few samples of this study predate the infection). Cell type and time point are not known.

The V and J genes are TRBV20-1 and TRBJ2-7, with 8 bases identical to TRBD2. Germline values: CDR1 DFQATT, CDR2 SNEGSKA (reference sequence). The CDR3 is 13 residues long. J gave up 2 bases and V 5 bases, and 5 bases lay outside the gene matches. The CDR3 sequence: CSAGAGGPYEQYV. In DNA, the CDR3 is TGCAGTGCTGGGGCGGGAGGTCCCTACGAGCAGTACGTC.

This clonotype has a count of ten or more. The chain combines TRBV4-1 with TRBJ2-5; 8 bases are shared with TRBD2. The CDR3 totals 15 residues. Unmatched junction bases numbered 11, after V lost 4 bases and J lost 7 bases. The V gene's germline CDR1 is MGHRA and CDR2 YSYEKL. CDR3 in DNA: TGCGCCAGCAGCCTGGATAGCGGGGCCTCTAGGACCCAGTACTTC. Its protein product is CASSLDSGASRTQYF.

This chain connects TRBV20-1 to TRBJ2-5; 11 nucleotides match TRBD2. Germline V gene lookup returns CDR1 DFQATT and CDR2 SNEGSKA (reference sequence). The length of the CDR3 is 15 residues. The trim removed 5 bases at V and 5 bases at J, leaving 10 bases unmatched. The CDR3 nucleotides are TGCAGTGCTGGGCCTAGCGGGGGGCCCCAGGAGACCCAGTACTTC. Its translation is CSAGPSGGPQETQYF.

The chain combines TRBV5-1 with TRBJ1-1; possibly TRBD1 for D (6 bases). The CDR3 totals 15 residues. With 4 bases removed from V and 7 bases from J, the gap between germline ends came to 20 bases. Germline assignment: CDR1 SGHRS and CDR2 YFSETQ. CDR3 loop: CASSPTLSVRGEAFF. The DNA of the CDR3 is TGCGCCAGCAGCCCAACCTTAAGTGTCAGGGGTGAAGCTTTCTTT.

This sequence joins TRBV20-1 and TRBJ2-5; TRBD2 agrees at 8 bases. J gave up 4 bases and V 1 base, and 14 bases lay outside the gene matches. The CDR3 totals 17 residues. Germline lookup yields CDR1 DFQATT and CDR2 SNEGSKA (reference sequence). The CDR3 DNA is TGCAGTGCTAGAGGGCGGTTGTTGGCGGGGGGTTCAGAGACCCAGTACTTC. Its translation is CSARGRLLAGGSETQYF.

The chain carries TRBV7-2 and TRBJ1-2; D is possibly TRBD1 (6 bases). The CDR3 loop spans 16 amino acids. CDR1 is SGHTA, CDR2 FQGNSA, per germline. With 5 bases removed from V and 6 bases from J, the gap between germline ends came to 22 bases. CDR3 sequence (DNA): TGTGCCAGCAGCACGACAGGAATCCTCTTTTCTAATGGCTACACCTTC. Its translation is CASSTTGILFSNGYTF.

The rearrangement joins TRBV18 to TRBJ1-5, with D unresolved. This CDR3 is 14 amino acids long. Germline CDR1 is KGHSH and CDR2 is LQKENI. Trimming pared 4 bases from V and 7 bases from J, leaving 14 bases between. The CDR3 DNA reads TGTGCCAGCTCACTAATGCGGGATTCACAGCCCCAGCATTTT. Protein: CASSLMRDSQPQHF.

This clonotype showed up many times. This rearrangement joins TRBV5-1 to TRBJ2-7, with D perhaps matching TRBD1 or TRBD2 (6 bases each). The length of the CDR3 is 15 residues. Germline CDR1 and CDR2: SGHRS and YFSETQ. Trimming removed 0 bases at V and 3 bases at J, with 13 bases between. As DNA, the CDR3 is TGCGCCAGCAGCTTGGGGGACTCGACAGGCTACGAGCAGTACGTC. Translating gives CASSLGDSTGYEQYV.

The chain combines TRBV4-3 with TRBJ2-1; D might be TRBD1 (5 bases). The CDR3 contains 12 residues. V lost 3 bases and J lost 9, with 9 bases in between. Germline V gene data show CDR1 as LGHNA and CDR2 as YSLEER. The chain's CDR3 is CASSHIQGEQFF. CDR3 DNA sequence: TGCGCCAGCAGCCACATCCAGGGTGAGCAGTTCTTC.

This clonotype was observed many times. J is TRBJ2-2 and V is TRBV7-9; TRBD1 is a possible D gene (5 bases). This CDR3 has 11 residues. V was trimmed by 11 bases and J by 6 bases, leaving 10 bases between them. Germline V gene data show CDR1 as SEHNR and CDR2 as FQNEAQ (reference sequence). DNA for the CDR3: TGTGCCGGGGCCGTAGCCGGGGAGCTGTTTTTT. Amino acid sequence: CAGAVAGELFF.